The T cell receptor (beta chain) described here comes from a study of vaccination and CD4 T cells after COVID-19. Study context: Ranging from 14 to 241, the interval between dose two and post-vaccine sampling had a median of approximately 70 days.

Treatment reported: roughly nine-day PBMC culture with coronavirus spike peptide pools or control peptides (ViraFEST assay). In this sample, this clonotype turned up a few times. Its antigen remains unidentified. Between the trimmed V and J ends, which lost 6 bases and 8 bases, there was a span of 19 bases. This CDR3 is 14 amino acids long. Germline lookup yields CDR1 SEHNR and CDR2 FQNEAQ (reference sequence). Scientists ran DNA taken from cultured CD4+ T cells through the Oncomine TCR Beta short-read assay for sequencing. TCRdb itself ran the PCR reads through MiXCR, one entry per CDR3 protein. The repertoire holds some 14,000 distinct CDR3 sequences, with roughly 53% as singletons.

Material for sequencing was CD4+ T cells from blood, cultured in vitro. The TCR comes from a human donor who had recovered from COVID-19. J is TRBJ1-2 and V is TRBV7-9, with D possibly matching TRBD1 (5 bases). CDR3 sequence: CASRPDTLASGYTF. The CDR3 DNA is TGTGCCAGCAGACCGGACACCCTAGCGTCGGGCTACACCTTC.